One T cell receptor (beta chain) is described in this entry. These data originate in a study of T-cell memory formation after mild COVID-19. Using its own MiXCR run on the 5' RACE reads, TCRdb lists one record per CDR3 protein. The table lists around 130,000 distinct CDR3 sequences, around 15% of them singletons. The CDR3 contains 16 residues. Trimming left V 5 bases short and J 1 base short, with 18 bases between. Germline V CDR1 and CDR2: LGHNA, YSLEER. Sequenced: PBMCs or a T cell subset sorted from them (not recorded which). The clonotype comes from an adult woman who had mild COVID-19 (a few samples of this study predate the infection). Cell type and time point are not known. This chain links TRBV4-3 with TRBJ2-7; D remains unclear. CDR3 protein: CASSSTTNPNSYEQYF. The CDR3 nucleotides are TGCGCCAGCAGCTCTACGACAAACCCGAATTCCTACGAGCAGTACTTC.